This T cell receptor beta chain appears in the sequencing data of a study of cytomegalovirus exposure and HLA in healthy donors. Study-wide results and limits: Apparent HLA restriction characterized most CMV-associated TCR beta chains in a later analysis. Upon later analysis, TCR association rates were observed to vary by HLA locus, being highest for DRB1 and lowest for HLA-C. Researchers reported in a later analysis that a missense DCLRE1C variant was tied to TCR beta V- and J-gene trimming.

This CDR3 region has 13 residues. Germline CDR1 SGDLS, CDR2 YYNGEE. Trimming stripped 2 bases from V and 4 bases from J, with 9 bases between. Worth noting for this clone: What it binds is unknown.

60 Vbeta and 13 Jbeta primers were used in PCR. The assay was immunoSEQ multiplex PCR, and TCRdb's table has in-frame clones only and misses some. Of some 160,000 clones listed, roughly 84% were seen once; the top ten hold around 2.5%. Material: PBMCs. The chain recombines TRBV9 with TRBJ1-1; weak D call: TRBD1 (6 bases). This clonotype originated in a boy younger than 10 in good health and CMV-seronegative. The CDR3 sequence: CASSVEGGTEAFF. The CDR3 coding sequence is TGTGCCAGCAGCGTCGAAGGGGGCACTGAAGCTTTCTTT.